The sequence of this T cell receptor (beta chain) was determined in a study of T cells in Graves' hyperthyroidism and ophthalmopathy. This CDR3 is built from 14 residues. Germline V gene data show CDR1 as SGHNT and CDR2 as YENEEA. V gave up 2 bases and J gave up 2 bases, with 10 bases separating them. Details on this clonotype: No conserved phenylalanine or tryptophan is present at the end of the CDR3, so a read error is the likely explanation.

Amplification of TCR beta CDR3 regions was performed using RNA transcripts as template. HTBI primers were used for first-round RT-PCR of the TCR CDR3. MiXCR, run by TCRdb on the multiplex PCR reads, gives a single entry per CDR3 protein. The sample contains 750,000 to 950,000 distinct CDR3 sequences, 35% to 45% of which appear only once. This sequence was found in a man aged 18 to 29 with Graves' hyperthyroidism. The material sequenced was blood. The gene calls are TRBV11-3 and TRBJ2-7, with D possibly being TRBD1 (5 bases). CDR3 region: CASSLSQGPYEQYL. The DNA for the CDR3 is TGTGCCAGCAGCTTAAGTCAGGGCCCCTACGAGCAGTACCTC.